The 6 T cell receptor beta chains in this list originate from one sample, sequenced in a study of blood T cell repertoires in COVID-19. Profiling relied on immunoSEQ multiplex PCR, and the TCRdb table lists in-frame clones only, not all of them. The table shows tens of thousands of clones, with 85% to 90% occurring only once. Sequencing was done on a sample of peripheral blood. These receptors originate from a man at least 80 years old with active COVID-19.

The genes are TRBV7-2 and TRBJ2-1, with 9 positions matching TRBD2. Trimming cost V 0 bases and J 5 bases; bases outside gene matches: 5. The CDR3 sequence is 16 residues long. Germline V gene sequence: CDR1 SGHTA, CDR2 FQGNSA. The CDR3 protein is CASSLARLAANNEQFF. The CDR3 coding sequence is TGTGCCAGCAGCTTAGCGCGACTAGCGGCAAACAATGAGCAGTTCTTC.

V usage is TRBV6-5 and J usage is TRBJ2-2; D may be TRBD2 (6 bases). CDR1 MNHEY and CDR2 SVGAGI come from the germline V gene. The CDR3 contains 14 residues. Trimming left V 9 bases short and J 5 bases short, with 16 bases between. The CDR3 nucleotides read TGTGCCAGTAGGGAGGAGGGAACGACCGGGGAGCTGTTTTTT. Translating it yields CASREEGTTGELFF.

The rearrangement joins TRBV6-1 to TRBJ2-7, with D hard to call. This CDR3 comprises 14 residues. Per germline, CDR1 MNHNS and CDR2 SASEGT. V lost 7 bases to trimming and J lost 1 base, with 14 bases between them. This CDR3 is CASMASSGSYEQYF. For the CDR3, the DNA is TGTGCCAGCATGGCGTCCTCAGGTTCCTACGAGCAGTACTTC.

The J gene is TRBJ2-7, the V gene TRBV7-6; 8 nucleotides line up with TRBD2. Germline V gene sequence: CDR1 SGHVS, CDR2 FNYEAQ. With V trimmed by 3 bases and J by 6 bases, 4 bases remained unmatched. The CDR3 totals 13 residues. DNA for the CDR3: TGTGCCAGCAGCTTCACCGGGACTAGCGAGCAGTACTTC. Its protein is CASSFTGTSEQYF.

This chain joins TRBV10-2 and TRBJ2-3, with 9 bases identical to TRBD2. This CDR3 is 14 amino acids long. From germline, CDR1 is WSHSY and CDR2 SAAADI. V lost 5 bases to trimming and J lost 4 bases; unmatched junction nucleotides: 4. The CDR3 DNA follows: TGCGCCAGCAGTAGAGCGGGAGGCTCAGATACGCAGTATTTT. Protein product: CASSRAGGSDTQYF.

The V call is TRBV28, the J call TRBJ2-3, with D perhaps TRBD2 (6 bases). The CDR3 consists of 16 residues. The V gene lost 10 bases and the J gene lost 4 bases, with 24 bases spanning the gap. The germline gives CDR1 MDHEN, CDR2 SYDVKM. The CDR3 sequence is CATGGAISGLSDTQYF. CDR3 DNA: TGTGCCACCGGGGGAGCGATTAGCGGATTATCAGATACGCAGTATTTT.